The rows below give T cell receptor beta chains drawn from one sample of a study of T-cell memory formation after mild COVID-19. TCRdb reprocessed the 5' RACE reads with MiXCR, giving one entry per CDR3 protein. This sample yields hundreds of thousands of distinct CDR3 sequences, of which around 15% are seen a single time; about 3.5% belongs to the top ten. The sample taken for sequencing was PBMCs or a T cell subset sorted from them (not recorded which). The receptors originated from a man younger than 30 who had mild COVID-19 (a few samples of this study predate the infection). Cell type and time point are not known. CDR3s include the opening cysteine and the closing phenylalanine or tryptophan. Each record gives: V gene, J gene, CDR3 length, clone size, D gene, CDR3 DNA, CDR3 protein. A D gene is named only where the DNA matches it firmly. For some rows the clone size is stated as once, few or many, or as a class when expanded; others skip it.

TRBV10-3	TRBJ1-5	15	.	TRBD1	TGTGCCATCAGTGTTGGGACAGGGGCGAATCAGCCCCAGCATTTT	CAISVGTGANQPQHF
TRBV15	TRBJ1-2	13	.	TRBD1	TGTGCCACCAGCAGGACAGGGAAGGAAGGCTACACCTTC	CATSRTGKEGYTF
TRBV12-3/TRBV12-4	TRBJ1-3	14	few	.	TGTGCCAGCAGTTTAAGCCCTTCTGGAAACACCATATATTTT	CASSLSPSGNTIYF
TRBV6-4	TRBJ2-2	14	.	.	TGTGCCAGCAGTGTCGGCGGTCCTGCCGGGGAGCTGTTTTTT	CASSVGGPAGELFF
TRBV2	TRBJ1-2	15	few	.	TGTGCCAGCAGGGTGACAGGCGAGGGACGGGATGGCTACACCTTC	CASRVTGEGRDGYTF
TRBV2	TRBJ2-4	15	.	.	TGTGCCAGCAGTGAAAGGTTCGGCCAAGAAAACATTCAGTACTTC	CASSERFGQENIQYF
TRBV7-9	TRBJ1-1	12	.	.	TGTGCCAGCAGTCGTGTGGTGGCCGAAGCTTTCTTT	CASSRVVAEAFF
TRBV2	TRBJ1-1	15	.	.	TGTGCCAGCAGTGATGTGACCGGCGGGAACACTGAAGCTTTCTTT	CASSDVTGGNTEAFF
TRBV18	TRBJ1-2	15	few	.	TGTGCCAGCTCACCAAATCCAGGTCCGAGGAATGGCTACACCTTC	CASSPNPGPRNGYTF
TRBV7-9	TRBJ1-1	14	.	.	TGTGCCAGCAGCTTAATAGGGGTAAAGACTGAAGCTTTCTTT	CASSLIGVKTEAFF
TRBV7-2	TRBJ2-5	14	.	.	TGTGCCAGCAGCTTAGTTGCAGGGACGGAGACCCAGTACTTC	CASSLVAGTETQYF
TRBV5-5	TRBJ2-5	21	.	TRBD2	TGTGCCAGCAGCTTGCCGACCGGGACTAGCGGGGGGAGGGGCTTTGAAGAGACCCAGTACTTC	CASSLPTGTSGGRGFEETQYF
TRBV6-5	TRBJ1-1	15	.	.	TGTGCCAGCAGTTACGGGGGCGGCGAGGGCACTGAAGCTTTCTTT	CASSYGGGEGTEAFF
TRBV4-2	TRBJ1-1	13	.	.	TGTGCCAGCAGCCAAGGTGTGGCAGGGGAAGCTTTCTTT	CASSQGVAGEAFF
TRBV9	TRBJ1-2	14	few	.	TGTGCCAGCAGCGCCCTAACAGGGTTTCGTGGCTACACCTTC	CASSALTGFRGYTF
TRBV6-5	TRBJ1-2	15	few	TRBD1	TGTGCCAGCAGTGCCGGGGACAGAGCTTTTCGGGGCTACACCTTC	CASSAGDRAFRGYTF
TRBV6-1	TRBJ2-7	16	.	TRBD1	TGTGCCAGCAGTGAAGGGGGACAGGGAATCCCCTACGAGCAGTACTTC	CASSEGGQGIPYEQYF
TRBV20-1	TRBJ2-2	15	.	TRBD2	TGCAGTGCCAGACTAGCGGGTGGGAACACCGGGGAGCTGTTTTTT	CSARLAGGNTGELFF
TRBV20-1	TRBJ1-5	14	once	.	TGCAGTGCTAGACCCGGCAGTAGCAATCAGCCCCAGCATTTT	CSARPGSSNQPQHF
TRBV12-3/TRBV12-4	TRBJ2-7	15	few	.	TGTGCCAGCAGTTTGTCGCCGGGGACAATCTACGAGCAGTACTTC	CASSLSPGTIYEQYF
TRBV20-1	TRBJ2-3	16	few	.	TGCAGTGCTAGCCCCCGAAGGGCCTCTAGGACAGATACGCAGTATTTT	CSASPRRASRTDTQYF
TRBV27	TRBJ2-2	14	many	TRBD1	TGTGCCAGCAACCGACAGGGGGAAACCGGGGAGCTGTTTTTT	CASNRQGETGELFF
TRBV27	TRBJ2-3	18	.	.	TGTGCCAGCAGTTTGGGCCGGGGGCAGTCGACTAGCACAGATACGCAGTATTTT	CASSLGRGQSTSTDTQYF
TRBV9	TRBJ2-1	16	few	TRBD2	TGTGCCAGCAGCACGGGACTAGCGGGGGGGGAGAATGAGCAGTTCTTC	CASSTGLAGGENEQFF
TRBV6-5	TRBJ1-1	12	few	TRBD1	TGTGCCAGCAGTGGACAGGGGCTCTCGGCTTTCTTT	CASSGQGLSAFF
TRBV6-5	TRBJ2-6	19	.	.	TGTGCCAGCAGTTACTCGGTTCCACCTCTAGCCTCTGGGGCCAACGTCCTGACTTTC	CASSYSVPPLASGANVLTF
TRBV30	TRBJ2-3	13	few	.	TGTGCCTGGAGTGACTACGGGAGCAATACGCAGTATTTT	CAWSDYGSNTQYF
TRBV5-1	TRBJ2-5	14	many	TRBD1	TGCGCCAGCAGCTTGGCAGGGGGCAAAGAGACCCAGTACTTC	CASSLAGGKETQYF
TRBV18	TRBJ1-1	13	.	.	TGTGCCACCCTAAAGGGGGTGAACACTGAAGCTTTCTTT	CATLKGVNTEAFF
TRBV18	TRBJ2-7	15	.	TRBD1	TGTGACAGCTCACCACCGGGACAGCAACTCTACGAGCAGTACTTC	CDSSPPGQQLYEQYF
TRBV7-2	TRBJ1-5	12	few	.	TGTGCCAGCAGCTTCTTCAATCAGCCCCAGCATTTT	CASSFFNQPQHF
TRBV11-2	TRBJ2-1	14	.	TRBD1	TGTGCCAGCAGCTGGACAGGCTCCTACAATGAGCAGTTCTTC	CASSWTGSYNEQFF
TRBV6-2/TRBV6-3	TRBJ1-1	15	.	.	TGTGCCAGCACCAACGGGAATACCGGGAACACTGAAGCTTTCTTT	CASTNGNTGNTEAFF
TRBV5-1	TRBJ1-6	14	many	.	TGCGCCAGCAGCTTCTCCGGGACATTTTCACCCCTCCACTTT	CASSFSGTFSPLHF
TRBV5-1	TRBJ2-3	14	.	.	TGCGCCAGCAGCTTCGGGGAAGGCACAGATACGCAGTATTTT	CASSFGEGTDTQYF
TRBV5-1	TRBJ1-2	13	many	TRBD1	TGCGCCAGCAGCTTCGGGCAGGGGGATGGCTACACCTTC	CASSFGQGDGYTF
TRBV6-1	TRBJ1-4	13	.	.	TGTGCCAGCAGATCAGGGGTCGGTGAAAAACTGTTTTTT	CASRSGVGEKLFF
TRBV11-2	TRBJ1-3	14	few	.	TGTGCCAGCAGCTTCAGGTCCTCTGGAAACACCATATATTTT	CASSFRSSGNTIYF
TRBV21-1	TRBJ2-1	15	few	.	TGTGCCAGCAGCAAAACAGGGGGCTGGGAAGGTGAGCAGTTCTTC	CASSKTGGWEGEQFF
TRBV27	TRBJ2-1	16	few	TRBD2	TGTGCCAGCAGTTTCGGACTAGCGGGGAGACACAATGAGCAGTTCTTC	CASSFGLAGRHNEQFF
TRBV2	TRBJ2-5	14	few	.	TGTGCCAGCAGTGGACCATCTAGGTTTGAGACCCAGTACTTC	CASSGPSRFETQYF
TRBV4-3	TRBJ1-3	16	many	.	TGCGCCAGCAGCCAAGATCCCGCAAACTCTGGAAACACCATATATTTT	CASSQDPANSGNTIYF
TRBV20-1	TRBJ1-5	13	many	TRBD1	TGCAGTGCTGCAGGGGGAATGGGACAGCCCCAGCATTTT	CSAAGGMGQPQHF
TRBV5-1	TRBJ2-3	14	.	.	TGCGCCAGCAGCTTGCAAGCGACCCCAGATACGCAGTATTTT	CASSLQATPDTQYF
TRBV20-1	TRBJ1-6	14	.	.	TGCAGTGCTAGAGTGCCAGCATATAATTCACCCCTCCACTTT	CSARVPAYNSPLHF
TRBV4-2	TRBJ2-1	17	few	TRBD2	TGTGCCAGCAGCCAAGTTAGGGGACTAGCGGCATACAATGAGCAGTTCTTC	CASSQVRGLAAYNEQFF
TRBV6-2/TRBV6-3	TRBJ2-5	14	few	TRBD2	TGTGCCAGCAGTTACAGGACTAGCGGACAGACCCAGTACTTC	CASSYRTSGQTQYF
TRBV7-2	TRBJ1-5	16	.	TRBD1	TGTGCCAGCAGCCTGAACAGGGGTAGAGGCGATCAGCCCCAGCATTTT	CASSLNRGRGDQPQHF
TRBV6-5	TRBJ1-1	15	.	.	TGTGCCAGCAGTTACTCGATAACCGGAGACACTGAAGCTTTCTTT	CASSYSITGDTEAFF
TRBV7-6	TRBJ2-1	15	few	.	TGTGCCAGCAGGATCGATGCTGGCGCCTACAATGAGCAGTTCTTC	CASRIDAGAYNEQFF
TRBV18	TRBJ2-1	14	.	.	TGTGCCAGCTCGCCCTCCGGGACCTACAATGAGCAGTTCTTC	CASSPSGTYNEQFF
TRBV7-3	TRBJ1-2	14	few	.	TGTGCCAGCAGCTCCGCTCCGGGGGGCTATGGCTACACCTTC	CASSSAPGGYGYTF
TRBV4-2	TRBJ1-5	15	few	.	TGTGCCAGCAGCCAAGGGTCCAACTTGGATCAGCCCCAGCATTTT	CASSQGSNLDQPQHF
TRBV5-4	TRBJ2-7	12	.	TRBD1	TGTGCCAGCAGCTCAGGGGGTCACGAGCAGTACTTC	CASSSGGHEQYF
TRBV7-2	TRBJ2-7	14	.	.	TGTGCCAGCAGCTTAGCAGCTCCCTCCTACGAGCAGTACTTC	CASSLAAPSYEQYF
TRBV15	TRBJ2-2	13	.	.	TGTGCCACCAGCAGCGGGGGCTCCGGGGAGCTGTTTTTT	CATSSGGSGELFF
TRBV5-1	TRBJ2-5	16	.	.	TGCGCCAGCAGCTTGGGAGGGGTGTCTGGGCAAGAGACCCAGTACTTC	CASSLGGVSGQETQYF
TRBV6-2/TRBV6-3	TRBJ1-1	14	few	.	TGTGCCAGCAGCCGTGGACGGATGAACACTGAAGCTTTCTTT	CASSRGRMNTEAFF
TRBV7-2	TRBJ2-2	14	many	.	TGTGCCAGCAGCTCCCAGGGGCTCACCGGGGAGCTGTTTTTT	CASSSQGLTGELFF
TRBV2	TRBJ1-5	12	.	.	TGTGCCAGCAGCGTACCTCCGTCACTACAGCATTTT	CASSVPPSLQHF